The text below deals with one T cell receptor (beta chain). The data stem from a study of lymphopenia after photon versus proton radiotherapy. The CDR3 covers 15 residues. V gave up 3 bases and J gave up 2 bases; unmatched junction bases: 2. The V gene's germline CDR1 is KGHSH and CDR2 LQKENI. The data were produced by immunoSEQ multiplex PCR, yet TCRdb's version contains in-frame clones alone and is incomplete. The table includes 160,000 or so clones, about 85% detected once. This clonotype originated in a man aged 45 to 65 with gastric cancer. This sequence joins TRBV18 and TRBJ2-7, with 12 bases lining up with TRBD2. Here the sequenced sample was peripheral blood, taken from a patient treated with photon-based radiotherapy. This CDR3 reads CASSPGLAGTYEQYF. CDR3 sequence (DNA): TGTGCCAGCTCACCCGGACTAGCGGGGACCTACGAGCAGTACTTC.